This entry describes one T cell receptor beta chain. This entry is derived from a study of blood T cell repertoires in COVID-19. Overall study: Material from acute and convalescent COVID-19 was sourced from the United States, Italy and Spain. PBMCs, B-cell-depleted T cells, or T cells were the source of the cDNA or gDNA that made up the material.

V lost 2 bases to trimming and J lost 5 bases, with 11 bases between them. Germline assignment: CDR1 SGHVS and CDR2 FQNEAQ. The CDR3 is 14 residues long. The repertoire was sequenced with immunoSEQ multiplex PCR; TCRdb's copy has only in-frame clones and lacks some. The sample yields 300,000 or so clones, approximately 84% seen once. The sequence was collected from a woman aged 18-29 years who had recovered from COVID-19. The material sequenced was PBMCs or T cells enriched from blood (not recorded which). This sequence joins TRBV7-8 and TRBJ2-3; perhaps TRBD2 as D (6 bases). The CDR3 DNA is TGTGCCAGCAGCTTATCCGGGAGTAGAGATACGCAGTATTTT. Amino acid sequence: CASSLSGSRDTQYF.